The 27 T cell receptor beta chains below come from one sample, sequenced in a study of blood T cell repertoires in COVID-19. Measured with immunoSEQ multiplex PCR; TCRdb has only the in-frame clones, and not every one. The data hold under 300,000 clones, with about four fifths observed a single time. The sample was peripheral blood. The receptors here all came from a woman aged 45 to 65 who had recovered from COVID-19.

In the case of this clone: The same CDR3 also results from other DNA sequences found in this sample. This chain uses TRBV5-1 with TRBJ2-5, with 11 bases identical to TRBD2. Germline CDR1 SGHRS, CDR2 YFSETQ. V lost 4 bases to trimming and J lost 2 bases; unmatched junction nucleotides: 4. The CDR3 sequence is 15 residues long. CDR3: CASSPGTSGQETQYF. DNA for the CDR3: TGCGCCAGCAGCCCGGGGACTAGCGGACAAGAGACCCAGTACTTC.

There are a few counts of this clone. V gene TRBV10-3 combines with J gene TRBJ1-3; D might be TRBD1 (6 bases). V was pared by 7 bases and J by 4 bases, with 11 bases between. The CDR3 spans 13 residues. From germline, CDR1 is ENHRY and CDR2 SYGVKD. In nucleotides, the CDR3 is TGTGCCATCAATCACAGGGACGGAAACACCATATATTTT. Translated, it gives CAINHRDGNTIYF.

The CDR3 DNA follows: TGTGCCAGCAGTGACACAGGAAGTGGAAACACCATATATTTT. It yields the protein CASSDTGSGNTIYF. The V and J genes are TRBV6-2 or TRBV6-3 and TRBJ1-3, with TRBD1 as a possible D gene (5 bases). The CDR3 totals 14 residues. In germline, CDR1 is MNHEY, CDR2 SVGEGT. Deletions cut 5 bases from V and 3 bases from J, with 11 bases between.

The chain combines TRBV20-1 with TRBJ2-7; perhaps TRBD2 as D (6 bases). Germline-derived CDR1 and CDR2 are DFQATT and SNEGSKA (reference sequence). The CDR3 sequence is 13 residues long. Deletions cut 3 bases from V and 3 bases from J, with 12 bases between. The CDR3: CSASPRGYYEQYF. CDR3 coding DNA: TGCAGTGCTAGTCCCCGGGGGTACTACGAGCAGTACTTC.

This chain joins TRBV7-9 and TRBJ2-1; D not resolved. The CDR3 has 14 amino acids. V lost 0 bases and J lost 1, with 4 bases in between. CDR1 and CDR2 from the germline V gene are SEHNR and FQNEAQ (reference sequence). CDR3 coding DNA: TGTGCCAGCAGCTTAGCCGCGTCCTACAATGAGCAGTTCTTC. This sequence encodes CASSLAASYNEQFF.

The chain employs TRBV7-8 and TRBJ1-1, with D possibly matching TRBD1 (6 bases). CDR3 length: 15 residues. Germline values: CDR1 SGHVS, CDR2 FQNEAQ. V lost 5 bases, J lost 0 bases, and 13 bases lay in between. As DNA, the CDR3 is TGTGCCAGCAGCCTTGGACAGATCATGAACACTGAAGCTTTCTTT. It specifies CASSLGQIMNTEAFF.

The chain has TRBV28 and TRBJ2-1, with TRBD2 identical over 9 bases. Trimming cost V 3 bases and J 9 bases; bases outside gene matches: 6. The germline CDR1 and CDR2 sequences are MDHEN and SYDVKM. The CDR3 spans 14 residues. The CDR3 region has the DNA TGTGCCAGCAGTTTGAGGGGACTAGCTGGTGAGCAGTTCTTC. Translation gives CASSLRGLAGEQFF.

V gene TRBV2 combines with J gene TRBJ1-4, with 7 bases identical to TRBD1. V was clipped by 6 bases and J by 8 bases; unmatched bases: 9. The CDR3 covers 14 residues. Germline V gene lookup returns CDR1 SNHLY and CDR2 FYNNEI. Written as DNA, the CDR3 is TGTGCCAGCAGCTGGGGACAGACCGACGAAAAACTGTTTTTT. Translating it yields CASSWGQTDEKLFF.

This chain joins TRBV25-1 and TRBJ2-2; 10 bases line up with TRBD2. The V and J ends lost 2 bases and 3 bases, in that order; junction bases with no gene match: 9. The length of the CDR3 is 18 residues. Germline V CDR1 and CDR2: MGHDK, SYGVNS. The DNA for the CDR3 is TGTGCCAGCAGTGAACGAGTTAGCGGGGGGCGGGACACCGGGGAGCTGTTTTTT. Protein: CASSERVSGGRDTGELFF.

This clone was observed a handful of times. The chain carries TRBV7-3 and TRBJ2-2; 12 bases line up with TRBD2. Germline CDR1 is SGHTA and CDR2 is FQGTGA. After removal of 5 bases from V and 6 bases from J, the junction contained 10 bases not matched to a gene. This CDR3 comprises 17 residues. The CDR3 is CASSGSSSGGGAGELFF. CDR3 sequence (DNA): TGTGCCAGCAGCGGATCGTCTAGCGGGGGGGGCGCCGGGGAGCTGTTTTTT.

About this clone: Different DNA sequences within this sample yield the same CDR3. CDR3: CAGGSSYNSPLHF. The DNA of the CDR3 is TGTGCTGGTGGGAGCTCCTATAATTCACCCCTCCACTTT. This chain links TRBV28 with TRBJ1-6; D is undetermined. The CDR3 is made up of 13 amino acids. Per germline, CDR1 MDHEN and CDR2 SYDVKM.

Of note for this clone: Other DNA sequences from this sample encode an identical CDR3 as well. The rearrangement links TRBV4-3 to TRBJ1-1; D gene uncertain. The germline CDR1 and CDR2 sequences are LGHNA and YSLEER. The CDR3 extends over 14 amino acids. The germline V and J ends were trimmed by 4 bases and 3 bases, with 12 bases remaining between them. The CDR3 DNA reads TGCGCCAGCAGCCGACTTATTCGGGACACTGAAGCTTTCTTT. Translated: CASSRLIRDTEAFF.

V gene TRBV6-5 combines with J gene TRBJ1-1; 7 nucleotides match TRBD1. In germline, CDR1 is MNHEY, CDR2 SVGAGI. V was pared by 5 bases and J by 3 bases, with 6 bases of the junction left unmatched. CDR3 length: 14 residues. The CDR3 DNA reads TGTGCCAGCAGTCACCACACAGGGGACACTGAAGCTTTCTTT. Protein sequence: CASSHHTGDTEAFF.

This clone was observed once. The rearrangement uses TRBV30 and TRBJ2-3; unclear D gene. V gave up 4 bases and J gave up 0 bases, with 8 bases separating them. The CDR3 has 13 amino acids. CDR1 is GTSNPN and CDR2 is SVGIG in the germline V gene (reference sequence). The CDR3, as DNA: TGTGCCTGGACAACGACAAGCACAGATACGCAGTATTTT. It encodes CAWTTTSTDTQYF.

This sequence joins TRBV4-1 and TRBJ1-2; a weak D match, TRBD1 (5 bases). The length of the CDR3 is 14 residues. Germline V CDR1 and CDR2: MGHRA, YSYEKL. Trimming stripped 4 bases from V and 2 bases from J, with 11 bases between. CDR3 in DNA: TGCGCCAGCAGCCCTGGGGGGACCAACTATGGCTACACCTTC. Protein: CASSPGGTNYGYTF.

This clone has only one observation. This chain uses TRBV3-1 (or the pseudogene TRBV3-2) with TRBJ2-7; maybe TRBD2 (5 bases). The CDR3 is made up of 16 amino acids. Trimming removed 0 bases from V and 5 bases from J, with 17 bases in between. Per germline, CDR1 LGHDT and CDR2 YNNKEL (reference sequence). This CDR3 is CASSQDFGRRSDEQYF. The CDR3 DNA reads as TGTGCCAGCAGCCAAGATTTTGGGCGGAGGAGCGACGAGCAGTACTTC.

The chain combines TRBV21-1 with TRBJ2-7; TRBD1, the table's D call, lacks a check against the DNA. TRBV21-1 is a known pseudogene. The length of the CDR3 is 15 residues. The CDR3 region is CASSLRQGGDYEQYF. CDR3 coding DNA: TGTGCCAGCAGCTTACGACAGGGGGGGGACTACGAGCAGTACTTC.

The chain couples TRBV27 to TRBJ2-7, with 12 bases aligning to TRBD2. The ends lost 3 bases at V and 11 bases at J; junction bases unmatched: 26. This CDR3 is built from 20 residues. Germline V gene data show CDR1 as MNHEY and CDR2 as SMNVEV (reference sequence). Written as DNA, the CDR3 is TGTGCCAGCAGTTTCGGGGTTTCGTGGCTAGCGGGAGGGCCTCGTCTTAAGGAGTACTTC. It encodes CASSFGVSWLAGGPRLKEYF.

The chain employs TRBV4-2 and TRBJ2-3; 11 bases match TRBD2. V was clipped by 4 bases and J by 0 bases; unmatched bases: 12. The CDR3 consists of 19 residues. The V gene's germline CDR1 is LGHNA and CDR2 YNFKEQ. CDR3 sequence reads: CASSLWTSGSASSTDTQYF. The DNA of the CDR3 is TGTGCCAGCAGCCTCTGGACTAGCGGGTCCGCCTCTAGCACAGATACGCAGTATTTT.

The CDR3 nucleotides are TGTGCCAGCAGCTTAAATACAGGACAGGGCGTCACTGAAGCTTTCTTT. The encoded protein is CASSLNTGQGVTEAFF. The chain recombines TRBV11-3 with TRBJ1-1; 8 bases agree with TRBD1. The junction had 9 bases not matched to a gene; V was cut back by 2 bases and J by 4 bases. CDR1 SGHNT and CDR2 YENEEA come from the germline V gene. The CDR3 is 16 amino acids. The full variable domain, completed using reference TRBV11-3 and TRBJ1-1, is EAGVVQSPRYKIIEKKQPVAFWCNPISGHNTLYWYLQNLGQGPELLIRYENEEAVDDSQLPKDRFSAERLKGVDSTLKIQPAELGDSAVYLCASSLNTGQGVTEAFFGQGTRLTVV.

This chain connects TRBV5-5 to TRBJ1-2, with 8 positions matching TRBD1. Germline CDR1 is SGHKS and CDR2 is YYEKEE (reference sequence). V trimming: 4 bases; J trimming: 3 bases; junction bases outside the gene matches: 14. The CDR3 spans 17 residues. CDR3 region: CASSPYKGQAKDYGYTF. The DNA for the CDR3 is TGTGCCAGCAGCCCGTATAAGGGACAGGCGAAGGACTATGGCTACACCTTC.

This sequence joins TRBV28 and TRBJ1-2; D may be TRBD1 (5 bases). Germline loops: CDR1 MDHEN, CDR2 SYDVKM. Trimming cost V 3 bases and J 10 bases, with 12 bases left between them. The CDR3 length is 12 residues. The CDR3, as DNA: TGTGCCAGCAGTTTTCCCACCAGGGACTACACCTTC. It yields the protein CASSFPTRDYTF.

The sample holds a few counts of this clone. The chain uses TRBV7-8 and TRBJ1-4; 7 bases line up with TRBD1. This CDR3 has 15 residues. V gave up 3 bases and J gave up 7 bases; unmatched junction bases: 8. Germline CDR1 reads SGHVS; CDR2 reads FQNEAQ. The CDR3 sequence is CASSFQQGTPEKLFF. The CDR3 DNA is TGTGCCAGCAGCTTTCAACAGGGGACCCCTGAAAAACTGTTTTTT.

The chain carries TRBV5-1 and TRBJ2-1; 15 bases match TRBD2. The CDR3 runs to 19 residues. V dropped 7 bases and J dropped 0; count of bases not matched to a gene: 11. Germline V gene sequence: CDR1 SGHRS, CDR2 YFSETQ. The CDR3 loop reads CASASLGLAGGSSYNEQFF. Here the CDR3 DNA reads TGCGCCAGCGCTTCCCTAGGACTAGCGGGGGGGAGCTCCTACAATGAGCAGTTCTTC.

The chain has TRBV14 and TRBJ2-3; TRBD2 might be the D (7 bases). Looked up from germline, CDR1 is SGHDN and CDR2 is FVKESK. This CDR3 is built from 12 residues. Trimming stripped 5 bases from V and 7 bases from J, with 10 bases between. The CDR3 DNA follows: TGTGCCAGCAGCGGGGGGGCGAATACGCAGTATTTT. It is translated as CASSGGANTQYF.

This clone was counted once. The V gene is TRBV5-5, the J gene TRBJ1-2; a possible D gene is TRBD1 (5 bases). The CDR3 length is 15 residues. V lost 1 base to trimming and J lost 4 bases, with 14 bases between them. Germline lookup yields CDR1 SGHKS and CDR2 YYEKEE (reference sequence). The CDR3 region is CASSLRGAQGYGYTF. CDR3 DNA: TGTGCCAGCAGCTTGAGAGGAGCCCAGGGCTATGGCTACACCTTC.

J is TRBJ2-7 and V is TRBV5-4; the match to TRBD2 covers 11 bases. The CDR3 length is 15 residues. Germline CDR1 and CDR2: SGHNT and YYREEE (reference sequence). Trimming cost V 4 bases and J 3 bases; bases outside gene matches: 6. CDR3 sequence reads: CASSPGTSGNYEQYF. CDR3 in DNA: TGTGCCAGCAGCCCGGGGACTAGCGGAAACTACGAGCAGTACTTC.